This record looks at one T cell receptor (beta chain) sequence and its context. Its specificity is not known. Germline loops: CDR1 MDHEN, CDR2 SYDVKM. The CDR3 extends over 12 amino acids. Trimming took 2 bases from V and 13 from J; bases not matched to a gene: 7. The source of the sample is a study of T cell responses to AZD1222 COVID-19 vaccine. Overall study context: Pooled samples include second doses given at about 4 or 12 weeks. Whole-study results and caveats: Regions left unmutated in variants are reportedly the target of nearly half of spike-specific TCRs. Researchers report vaccine-associated CD4 TCRs spanning spike, with dominance at 160-218 and 743-854. Clonal diversity was possibly underestimated, and white British individuals and females predominated among donors.

The table came from immunoSEQ multiplex PCR; TCRdb's copy has only in-frame clones and leaves some out. Of roughly 250,000 clones listed, approximately 93% are singletons. The sample here was peripheral blood, taken on day 0 of AZD1222 vaccination. The gene calls are TRBV28 and TRBJ1-2; 7 bases fit TRBD1. This TCR was sampled from an adult in good health. The CDR3 DNA reads as TGTGCCAGCAGTTTACCCGGGACAGTCGCCACCTTC. This codes for CASSLPGTVATF.